The rows below give T cell receptor beta chains drawn from one sample of a study of glioma-infiltrating T cells. TCRdb re-analysed the multiplex PCR reads in MiXCR, keeping a single row per CDR3 protein. The sample contains 300,000 to 450,000 distinct CDR3 sequences, about two fifths of which appear only once. Input material: glioma tissue, nonneoplastic brain tissue, or PBMCs (not recorded which). Receptors were obtained from a human donor with low-grade glioma or glioblastoma, undergoing nonglioma brain surgery, or in good health (not recorded which). Each CDR3 is given with its conserved first and last residue. Each record gives: V gene, J gene, CDR3 protein.

TRBV7-3	TRBJ1-1	CASSSMGGRVTEAFF
TRBV25-1	TRBJ1-6	CASSDFWGHQNSPLHF
TRBV7-2	TRBJ1-2	CASSVDLGARGYTF
TRBV29-1	TRBJ2-5	CSVVRRGWTGRETQYF
TRBV7-9	TRBJ2-3	CASSQTSGNTDTQYF
TRBV6-4	TRBJ2-2	CASSRLAGDTGELFF
TRBV7-2	TRBJ2-1	CASSSAGREDEQFF
TRBV20-1	TRBJ2-3	CSARGGTSGRRDTQYF
TRBV15	TRBJ1-5	CATSQGRLVEEPQHF
TRBV27	TRBJ2-7	CASSLSTSGTRDEQYF
TRBV4-1	TRBJ2-3	CASSQDGGTDTQYF
TRBV27	TRBJ2-2	CASSPLGGRMGTGELFF
TRBV15	TRBJ2-7	CATSRDLGSTAYEQYF
TRBV6-2/TRBV6-3	TRBJ2-7	CASSYSPPRIGYEQYF